Sequencing of this T cell receptor beta chain was carried out in a study of radiation and T cells in renal cell carcinoma. General study results and limits: Top tumor clonotypes rose in blood 2 weeks post-radiation, then contracted.

This clone is medium-sized. Its antigen is unidentified. The sample's time point: blood 4 weeks post-SBRT, at nephrectomy. The treatment denotes: 15 Gy SBRT to primary tumor, nephrectomy 4 weeks later. Nephrectomy followed 15 Gy stereotactic body radiation by 4 weeks. This table comes from immunoSEQ multiplex PCR, and its TCRdb copy is limited to in-frame clones, with some not included. Here the sample spans approximately 150,000 clones, around 88% being singletons. Germline-derived CDR1 and CDR2 are SEHNR and FQNEAQ (reference sequence). The germline V and J ends were trimmed by 0 bases and 8 bases, with 11 bases remaining between them. This CDR3 has 14 amino acids.

The rearrangement links TRBV7-9 to TRBJ2-1, with D perhaps assigned TRBD1 or TRBD2 (6 bases each). The sample consisted of blood, taken from a patient whose treatment included radiotherapy and nephrectomy. The clonotype originates from a woman between 50 and 59 years old with renal cell carcinoma. This CDR3 reads CASSLAGGTDEQFF. CDR3 in DNA: TGTGCCAGCAGCTTAGCGGGGGGCACGGATGAGCAGTTCTTC.